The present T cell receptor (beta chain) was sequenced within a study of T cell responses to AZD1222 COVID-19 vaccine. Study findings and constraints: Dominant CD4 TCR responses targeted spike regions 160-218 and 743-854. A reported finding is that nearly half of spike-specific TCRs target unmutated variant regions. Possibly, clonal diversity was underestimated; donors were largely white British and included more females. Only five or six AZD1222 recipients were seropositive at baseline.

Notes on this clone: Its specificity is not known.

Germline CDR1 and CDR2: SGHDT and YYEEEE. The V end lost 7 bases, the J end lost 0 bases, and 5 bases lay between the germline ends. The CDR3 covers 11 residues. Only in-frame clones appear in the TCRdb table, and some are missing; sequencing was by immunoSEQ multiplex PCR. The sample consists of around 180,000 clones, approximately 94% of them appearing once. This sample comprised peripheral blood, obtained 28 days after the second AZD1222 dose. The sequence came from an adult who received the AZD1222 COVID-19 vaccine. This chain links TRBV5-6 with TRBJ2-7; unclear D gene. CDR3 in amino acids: CASLNSYEQYF. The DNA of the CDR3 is TGTGCCAGCCTAAACTCCTACGAGCAGTACTTC.